The 5 T cell receptor beta chains below come from one sample, sequenced in a study of CD8 T cells in Susac syndrome. Reverse transcription of about 0.5 to 1 ug RNA used random hexamers. TCRdb re-derived calls from the immunoSEQ multiplex PCR reads in MiXCR, one entry per CDR3 protein. There are roughly 200,000 distinct CDR3 sequences in the sample; roughly 92% occur only once, and 0.1% lies in the top ten. Specimen: CD4+ T cells from PBMCs. All receptors derive from a human donor in good health.

The chain carries TRBV20-1 and TRBJ2-7; TRBD1 aligns across 9 bases. Losses at the gene ends were 0 bases for V and 5 bases for J; bases not matched to a gene: 5. The CDR3 extends over 14 amino acids. Germline loops: CDR1 DFQATT, CDR2 SNEGSKA (reference sequence). As DNA, the CDR3 is TGCAGTGCTAGAGACGGGGACAGGGTCAACGAGCAGTACGTC. Translating gives CSARDGDRVNEQYV.

J is TRBJ1-3 and V is TRBV6-5, with a tentative D call TRBD1 (6 bases). Trimming shortened V by 6 bases and J by 4 bases, and 16 bases separated the two germline ends. Germline CDR1 MNHEY, CDR2 SVGAGI. The CDR3 covers 15 residues. The CDR3, as DNA: TGTGCCAGCAGCTTGGCAGGGGAGGCGGGAAACACCATATATTTT. Protein: CASSLAGEAGNTIYF.

The chain uses TRBV5-6 and TRBJ2-7; the D gene is possibly TRBD2 (5 bases). This CDR3 has 14 residues. V lost 2 bases and J lost 3, with 12 bases in between. Germline lookup yields CDR1 SGHDT and CDR2 YYEEEE. The CDR3 DNA sequence: TGTGCCAGCAGCTTAGGGCCGGGGAGCTACGAGCAGTACTTC. Its protein product is CASSLGPGSYEQYF.

This clonotype appeared a single time. The gene calls are TRBV5-1 and TRBJ2-7; 8 bases map to TRBD2. Trimming cost V 4 bases and J 2 bases; bases outside gene matches: 2. From germline, CDR1 is SGHRS and CDR2 YFSETQ. This CDR3 is built from 13 residues. The CDR3 is CASSPAGAYEQYF. CDR3 nucleotides: TGCGCCAGCAGCCCAGCGGGGGCCTACGAGCAGTACTTC.

The chain joins TRBV7-2 to TRBJ1-2, with no clear D. CDR3 length: 15 residues. Germline CDR1 and CDR2: SGHTA and FQGNSA. Trimming took off 5 bases at V and 7 bases at J, with 20 bases between the two ends. CDR3 nucleotides: TGTGCCAGCAGCCCCGGCACCGGGGTTTCCGGTGGCTACACCTTC. It encodes CASSPGTGVSGGYTF. Variable domain in full (rest from reference TRBV7-2 and TRBJ1-2): GAGVSQSPSNKVTEKGKDVELRCDPISGHTALYWYRQSLGQGLEFLIYFQGNSAPDKSGLPSDRFSAERTGGSVSTLTIQRTQQEDSAVYLCASSPGTGVSGGYTFGSGTRLTVV.